Below, 6 T cell receptor beta chains from the same sample are listed, as sequenced in a study of shared clonotypes between healthy human individuals. Data came from immunoSEQ multiplex PCR; TCRdb stores just in-frame clones and leaves some out. The table has over 2 million clones, 85% to 95% seen once. Sequenced sample: naive CD4+ T cells from PBMCs. Subset specified: CD45RA+ positively selected. These receptors all come from a man between 18 and 35 years old in good health. Some clones in this sample may be carry-over from other donors' samples.

The V and J genes are TRBV30 and TRBJ1-5; 8 positions match TRBD1. Germline assignment: CDR1 GTSNPN and CDR2 SVGIG (reference sequence). V lost 2 bases, J lost 6 bases, and 3 bases stayed unmatched. This CDR3 is 13 amino acids long. CDR3 protein: CAWSSGGGQPQHF. CDR3 nucleotides: TGTGCCTGGAGTTCAGGGGGCGGTCAGCCCCAGCATTTT.

The rearrangement links TRBV5-1 to TRBJ2-3, with 9 bases matching TRBD2. Germline V gene data show CDR1 as SGHRS and CDR2 as YFSETQ. This CDR3 has 17 amino acids. Unmatched junction bases numbered 12, after V lost 4 bases and J lost 3 bases. The chain's CDR3 is CASSPHEGGRATDTQYF. DNA of the CDR3: TGCGCCAGCAGCCCCCACGAGGGCGGGAGGGCAACAGATACGCAGTATTTT.

CDR3 sequence reads: CASRIWDMAYEQYF. The CDR3 coding sequence is TGTGCCAGCAGGATATGGGACATGGCCTACGAGCAGTACTTC. This chain uses TRBV6-5 with TRBJ2-7; D is perhaps TRBD1 (6 bases). Germline V gene sequence: CDR1 MNHEY, CDR2 SVGAGI. This CDR3 is built from 14 residues. V lost 6 bases to trimming and J lost 2 bases, with 14 bases between them.

This clone was detected only once. The chain links TRBV18 to TRBJ2-6, with 9 bases that match TRBD1. CDR1 is KGHSH and CDR2 is LQKENI in the germline V gene. There are 16 residues in the CDR3. Losses at the gene ends were 6 bases for V and 4 bases for J; bases not matched to a gene: 7. DNA of the CDR3: TGTGCCAGCTCGGTCGGGACAGGGTTCGGGGCCAACGTCCTGACTTTC. Translation: CASSVGTGFGANVLTF. Full variable domain (remainder filled in from reference TRBV18 and TRBJ2-6): NAGVMQNPRHLVRRRGQEARLRCSPMKGHSHVYWYRQLPEEGLKFMVYLQKENIIDESGMPKERFSAEFPKEGPSILRIQQVVRGDSAAYFCASSVGTGFGANVLTFGAGSRLTVL.

The chain has TRBV6-5 and TRBJ2-7; no clear D. From germline, CDR1 is MNHEY and CDR2 SVGAGI. With 0 bases removed from V and 3 bases from J, the gap between germline ends came to 12 bases. This CDR3 region has 15 residues. The CDR3 DNA is TGTGCCAGCAGTTACTCGTTCCAGGCTAACTACGAGCAGTACTTC. Its protein is CASSYSFQANYEQYF.

The chain combines TRBV4-2 with TRBJ2-2, with 15 nucleotides matching TRBD2. V shed 6 bases and J 3 bases; nucleotides not matched to a gene: 11. The length of the CDR3 is 19 residues. From germline, CDR1 is LGHNA and CDR2 YNFKEQ. The CDR3 sequence: CASRPAGTSGRFDTGELFF. CDR3 nucleotides: TGTGCCAGCAGACCCGCCGGGACTAGCGGGAGGTTCGACACCGGGGAGCTGTTTTTT.